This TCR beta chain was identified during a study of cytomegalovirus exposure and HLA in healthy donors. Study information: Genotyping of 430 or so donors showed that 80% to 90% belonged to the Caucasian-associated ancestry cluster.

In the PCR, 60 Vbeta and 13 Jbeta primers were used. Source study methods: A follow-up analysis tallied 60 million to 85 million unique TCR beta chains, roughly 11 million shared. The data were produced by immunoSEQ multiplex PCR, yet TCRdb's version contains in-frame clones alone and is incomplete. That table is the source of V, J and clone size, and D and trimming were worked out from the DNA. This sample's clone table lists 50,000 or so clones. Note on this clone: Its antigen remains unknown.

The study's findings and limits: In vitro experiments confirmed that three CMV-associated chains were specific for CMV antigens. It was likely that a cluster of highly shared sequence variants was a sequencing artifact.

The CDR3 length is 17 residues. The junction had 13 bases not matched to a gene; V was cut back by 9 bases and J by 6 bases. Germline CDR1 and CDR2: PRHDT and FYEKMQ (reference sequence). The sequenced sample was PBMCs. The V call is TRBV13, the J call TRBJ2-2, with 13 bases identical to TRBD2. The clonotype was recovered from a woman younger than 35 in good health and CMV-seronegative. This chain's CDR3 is CASISNPGLAGSGELFF. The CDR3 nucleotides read TGTGCCAGTATCTCAAATCCGGGACTAGCGGGGTCCGGGGAGCTGTTTTTT. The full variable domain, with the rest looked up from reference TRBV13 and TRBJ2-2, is AAGVIQSPRHLIKEKRETATLKCYPIPRHDTVYWYQQGPGQDPQFLISFYEKMQSDKGSIPDRFSAQQFSDYHSELNMSSLELGDSALYFCASISNPGLAGSGELFFGEGSRLTVL.